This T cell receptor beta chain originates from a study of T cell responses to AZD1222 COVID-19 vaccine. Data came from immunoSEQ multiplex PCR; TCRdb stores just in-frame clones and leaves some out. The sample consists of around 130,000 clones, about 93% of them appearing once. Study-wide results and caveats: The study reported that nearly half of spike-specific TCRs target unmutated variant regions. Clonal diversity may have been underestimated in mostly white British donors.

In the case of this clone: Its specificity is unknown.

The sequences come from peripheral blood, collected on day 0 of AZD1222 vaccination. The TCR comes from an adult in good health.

Here the CDR3 DNA reads TGCGCCAGCAGTAACCTAGCGGAGAGCACAGATACGCAGTATTTT. This translates into CASSNLAESTDTQYF. V is TRBV5-1 and J is TRBJ2-3; 7 nucleotides align to TRBD2. The germline gives CDR1 SGHRS, CDR2 YFSETQ. This CDR3 comprises 15 residues. V was clipped by 5 bases and J by 0 bases; unmatched bases: 6.